These 10 T cell receptor beta chains were sequenced from one sample in a study of blood T cell repertoires in COVID-19. Sequencing used immunoSEQ multiplex PCR; TCRdb keeps in-frame clones, though not all of them. Found here are about 190,000 clones, approximately 87% of them singletons; the top ten hold about 0.96%. Sequencing was performed on peripheral blood. These receptors all stem from a woman between 18 and 29 years old who had recovered from COVID-19.

V and J are TRBV5-1 and TRBJ2-7, with 9 bases fitting TRBD1. CDR1 and CDR2 from the germline V gene are SGHRS and YFSETQ. The CDR3 covers 15 residues. The junction had 7 bases not matched to a gene; V was cut back by 5 bases and J by 1 base. The CDR3 DNA reads TGCGCCAGCAGACAGACAGGGGGACTTTCCTACGAGCAGTACTTC. Its protein product is CASRQTGGLSYEQYF.

The chain carries TRBV7-2 and TRBJ1-1; the D gene is possibly TRBD1 (5 bases). Germline CDR1 and CDR2: SGHTA and FQGNSA. The V gene lost 5 bases and the J gene lost 4 bases, with 11 bases spanning the gap. The length of the CDR3 is 13 residues. CDR3 bases: TGTGCCAGCAGCCAGGGCCCTGGCACTGAAGCTTTCTTT. Residues: CASSQGPGTEAFF.

The V call is TRBV13, the J call TRBJ1-2; D is unresolved. Germline V CDR1 and CDR2: PRHDT, FYEKMQ (reference sequence). The CDR3 runs to 14 residues. Trimming took off 3 bases at V and 0 bases at J, with 8 bases between the two ends. The DNA for the CDR3 is TGTGCCAGCAGCTTGGGGAGGGCTAACTATGGCTACACCTTC. Protein sequence: CASSLGRANYGYTF.

This chain joins TRBV6-1 and TRBJ2-7; 8 bases align to TRBD1. Looked up from germline, CDR1 is MNHNS and CDR2 is SASEGT. V gave up 2 bases and J gave up 0 bases; unmatched junction bases: 3. The CDR3 is made up of 15 amino acids. CDR3 in amino acids: CASSEQGATSYEQYF. CDR3 nucleotides: TGTGCCAGCAGTGAACAGGGGGCGACCTCCTACGAGCAGTACTTC.

This chain uses TRBV7-9 with TRBJ2-1, with 12 bases fitting TRBD2. The germline V gene has CDR1 SEHNR and CDR2 FQNEAQ (reference sequence). The trim removed 5 bases at V and 3 bases at J, leaving 11 bases unmatched. The length of the CDR3 is 18 residues. The CDR3 DNA reads as TGTGCCAGCAGCCCCCCCCTCCTAGCGGGGGGGGTCTACAATGAGCAGTTCTTC. As protein: CASSPPLLAGGVYNEQFF.

The chain has TRBV4-3 and TRBJ2-5, with TRBD2 matching 10 bases. The CDR3 has 19 amino acids. Germline CDR1 LGHNA, CDR2 YSLEER. Losses at the gene ends were 1 base for V and 4 bases for J; bases not matched to a gene: 15. The CDR3 here is CASSQARWLAGAGGETQYF. The CDR3 DNA reads as TGCGCCAGCAGCCAAGCACGGTGGCTAGCGGGGGCCGGGGGAGAGACCCAGTACTTC.

The J gene is TRBJ2-1, the V gene TRBV4-1; no clear D. V lost 1 base and J 1 base, leaving 11 bases between the germline ends. Germline V gene sequence: CDR1 MGHRA, CDR2 YSYEKL. This CDR3 has 16 residues. This CDR3 is CASSQVDLVSYNEQFF. The CDR3 DNA reads TGCGCCAGCAGCCAAGTTGATCTAGTTTCCTACAATGAGCAGTTCTTC.

The chain joins TRBV28 to TRBJ1-1; 7 nucleotides agree with TRBD1. Trimming took 2 bases from V and 1 from J; bases not matched to a gene: 4. CDR1 and CDR2 from the germline V gene are MDHEN and SYDVKM. This CDR3 has 15 amino acids. This CDR3 is CASSLGGQPNTEAFF. CDR3 sequence (DNA): TGTGCCAGCAGTTTAGGGGGACAGCCGAACACTGAAGCTTTCTTT.

This clone was seen only once. The J gene is TRBJ1-1, the V gene TRBV6-1, with D maybe TRBD1 (5 bases). Trimming removed 3 bases at V and 0 bases at J, with 11 bases between. The V gene's germline CDR1 is MNHNS and CDR2 SASEGT. The CDR3 is 15 residues long. The CDR3 bases are TGTGCCAGCAGTGAGAGGACAAGCCTGAACACTGAAGCTTTCTTT. Translating it yields CASSERTSLNTEAFF.

This clone showed up just once. V is TRBV27 and J is TRBJ1-6, with 7 bases matching TRBD1. The CDR3 loop spans 15 amino acids. J was trimmed by 10 bases and V by 5 bases; bases with no gene match: 11. Germline V gene data show CDR1 as MNHEY and CDR2 as SMNVEV (reference sequence). This CDR3 reads CASSATQGGNSPLHF. Here the CDR3 DNA reads TGTGCCAGCAGTGCAACCCAGGGGGGTAACTCACCCCTCCACTTT.